This T cell receptor (beta chain) was observed in a study of blood T cell repertoires in COVID-19. V dropped 4 bases and J dropped 3; count of bases not matched to a gene: 8. The CDR3 totals 16 residues. Germline values: CDR1 GTSNPN, CDR2 SVGIG (reference sequence). Profiling relied on immunoSEQ multiplex PCR, and the TCRdb table lists in-frame clones only, not all of them. The table shows over 130,000 clones, with roughly 76% occurring only once. This chain connects TRBV30 to TRBJ2-2; 10 bases agree with TRBD2. The TCR sequence derives from a woman between 45 and 60 years old with active or convalescent COVID-19. Sequenced material: peripheral blood. CDR3 DNA sequence: TGTGCCTGGATAAGGGCTAGCGGGAGTTACACCGGGGAGCTGTTTTTT. Protein: CAWIRASGSYTGELFF.